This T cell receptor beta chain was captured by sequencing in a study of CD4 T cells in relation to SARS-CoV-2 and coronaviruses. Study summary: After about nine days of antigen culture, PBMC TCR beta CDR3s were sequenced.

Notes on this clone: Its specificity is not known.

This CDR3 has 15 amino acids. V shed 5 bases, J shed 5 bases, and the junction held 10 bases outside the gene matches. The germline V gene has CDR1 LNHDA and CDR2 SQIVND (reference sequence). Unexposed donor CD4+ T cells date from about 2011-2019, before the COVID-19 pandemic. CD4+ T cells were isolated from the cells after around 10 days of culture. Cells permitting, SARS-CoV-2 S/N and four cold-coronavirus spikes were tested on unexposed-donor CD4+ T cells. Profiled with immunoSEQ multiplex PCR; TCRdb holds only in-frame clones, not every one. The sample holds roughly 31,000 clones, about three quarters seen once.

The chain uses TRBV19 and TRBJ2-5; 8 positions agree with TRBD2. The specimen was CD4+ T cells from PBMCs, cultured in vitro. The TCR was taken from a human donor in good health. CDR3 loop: CASSHGTRDRETQYF. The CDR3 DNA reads TGTGCCAGTAGTCACGGGACTAGGGATAGGGAGACCCAGTACTTC.